Listed below are T cell receptor beta chains from one sample, sequenced in a study of Ad26.COV2.S vaccination and SARS-CoV-2 variants. The protocol was immunoSEQ multiplex PCR, while the TCRdb copy is restricted to in-frame clones and leaves out a portion. The table includes approximately 420,000 clones, about 88% detected once. The sequencing used peripheral blood, collected in a trial of Ad26.COV2.S vaccine versus placebo. Receptors were obtained from a person aged 18-60 years who received the Ad26.COV2.S COVID-19 vaccine or a placebo. The CDR3 runs from the conserved cysteine through the conserved F or W. The D gene is left open where the match is weak. Part of the rows lack a size; the others show once, few, many or a class for expanded clones.

>TRBV18|NA|TRBJ2-5|NA
TGTGCCAGCTCAAAATCGGGGGGCGAAGAGACCCAGTACTTC
CASSKSGGEETQYF
>TRBV11-3|NA|TRBJ2-5|NA
TGTGCCAGCAGCTTAGATCGGTTCCAAGAGACCCAGTACTTC
CASSLDRFQETQYF
>TRBV19|NA|TRBJ2-5|NA
TGTGCCAGTAGGAGATCCACGCGGGGAGGTTGGGAGACCCAGTACTTC
CASRRSTRGGWETQYF
>TRBV4-1|NA|TRBJ1-1|TRBD1
TGCGCCAGCAGCCGCTCGACAGGGTGGTCTGAAGCTTTCTTT
CASSRSTGWSEAFF
>TRBV29-1|NA|TRBJ2-1|TRBD1
TGCAGCGGGACGGGGACGGGACAGATTTACAATGAGCAGTTCTTC
CSGTGTGQIYNEQFF
>TRBV6-1|NA|TRBJ1-5|NA
TGTGCCAGCAGTGAAGGGGTAAGGAGGATTTATAGCAATCAGCCCCAGCATTTT
CASSEGVRRIYSNQPQHF
>TRBV12-3/TRBV12-4|few|TRBJ1-5|NA
TGTGCCAGCAGTGCCACGATAGTTCAGCCCCAGCATTTT
CASSATIVQPQHF
>TRBV2|NA|TRBJ1-5|NA
TGTGCCAGCAACTGGGACCTTAGCAATCAGCCCCAGCATTTT
CASNWDLSNQPQHF
>TRBV10-1|NA|TRBJ1-5|NA
TGCGCCAGCAGTGAGTCGAAACAGCCCCAGCATTTT
CASSESKQPQHF
>TRBV6-2/TRBV6-3|NA|TRBJ2-1|TRBD2
TGTGCCAGCAGTTTTGGCGGGGGGTACAATGAGCAGTTCTTC
CASSFGGGYNEQFF
>TRBV14|NA|TRBJ1-2|NA
TGTGCCAGCAGCCGGCGGACAGATCCCCGGCGGTCTGGCTACACCTTC
CASSRRTDPRRSGYTF
>TRBV29-1|NA|TRBJ1-2|NA
TGCAGCGTTGAAGTGGGAATCCCTCACGGCTACACCTTC
CSVEVGIPHGYTF
>TRBV6-5|NA|TRBJ1-2|NA
TGTGCCAGCAGTTCTGGTTTTGGCTACACCTTC
CASSSGFGYTF
>TRBV5-1|NA|TRBJ1-1|NA
TGCGCCAGCAGCCCGGCTGTTATGGGGACTGAAGCTTTCTTT
CASSPAVMGTEAFF
>TRBV19|NA|TRBJ1-1|NA
TGTGCCAGTATTTCCTTCACTGAAGCTTTCTTT
CASISFTEAFF
>TRBV7-6|once|TRBJ1-5|NA
TGTGCCAGCAGCATGGACACAAATAGCAATCAGCCCCAGCATTTT
CASSMDTNSNQPQHF
>TRBV5-1|once|TRBJ2-1|NA
TGCGCCAGCAGCCGGGTTTTTGCGGGGCCCCTCTCGGATGAGCAGTTCTTC
CASSRVFAGPLSDEQFF
>TRBV25-1|NA|TRBJ2-7|TRBD2
TGTGCCAGCAGTGACGAGTGGGACTACTACGAGCAGTACTTC
CASSDEWDYYEQYF
>TRBV9|NA|TRBJ1-2|NA
TGTGCCAGTGTCGGGACAACCTATGGCTACACCTTC
CASVGTTYGYTF
>TRBV27|NA|TRBJ2-1|NA
TGTGCCAGCAGTTTATTCTCGGGGGCGTACAATGAGCAGTTCTTC
CASSLFSGAYNEQFF
>TRBV7-9|NA|TRBJ1-1|TRBD1
TGTGCCAGCAGCACCCGGCAGGGGGCCGTGACTGAAGCTTTCTTT
CASSTRQGAVTEAFF
>TRBV2|few|TRBJ1-2|TRBD1
TGTGCCAGCAGTTTACAGGGGGCCCAGGATGGCTACACCTTC
CASSLQGAQDGYTF
>TRBV30|NA|TRBJ2-7|NA
TGTGCCTGGAGTGTGTCCGGACAGTCCGAGCAGTACTTC
CAWSVSGQSEQYF
>TRBV7-8|NA|TRBJ1-2|TRBD1
TGTGCCAGCAGCCCGGGGACAGTCAACTATGGCTACACCTTC
CASSPGTVNYGYTF
>TRBV19|NA|TRBJ2-4|TRBD2
TGTGCCAGTAGTATAGTTAGCGGGGGGTCCAAAAACATTCAGTACTTC
CASSIVSGGSKNIQYF
>TRBV5-6|NA|TRBJ2-2|NA
TGTGCCAGCAGCTTGGTAGTCACCGGGGAGCTGTTTTTT
CASSLVVTGELFF
>TRBV2|NA|TRBJ2-5|NA
TGTGCCAGCAGTACTCCCGAGACCCAGTACTTC
CASSTPETQYF
>TRBV28|NA|TRBJ1-1|NA
TGTGCCAGCAGTAGGGGGGGCACGAACACTGAAGCTTTCTTT
CASSRGGTNTEAFF
>TRBV6-2/TRBV6-3|NA|TRBJ2-1|NA
TGTGCCAGCAGTTACTCGACGCAGGGGCCCTCTTACAATGAGCAGTTCTTC
CASSYSTQGPSYNEQFF
>TRBV6-6|NA|TRBJ1-4|TRBD1
TGTGCCAGCATCGGACAGGGGTATGCGATGGATGAAAAACTGTTTTTT
CASIGQGYAMDEKLFF
>TRBV7-8|once|TRBJ1-6|TRBD1
TGTGCCAGCAGCTTGGGGACAGGGAGTTCACCCCTCCACTTT
CASSLGTGSSPLHF
>TRBV5-1|NA|TRBJ1-1|NA
TGCGCCAGCAGCTTCACAGGCACGATCGACACTGAAGCTTTCTTT
CASSFTGTIDTEAFF
>TRBV3-1/TRBV3-2|NA|TRBJ2-3|NA
TGTGCCAGCAGCCGATCGGGTATTACGCAGTATTTT
CASSRSGITQYF
>TRBV12-3/TRBV12-4|NA|TRBJ1-5|NA
TGTGCCAGCAGCCAGACGGGGAGTCAGCCCCAGCATTTT
CASSQTGSQPQHF
>TRBV2|NA|TRBJ2-3|NA
TGTGCCAGCAGCCTTTTTAGCACAGATACGCAGTATTTT
CASSLFSTDTQYF
>TRBV7-2|once|TRBJ2-1|TRBD2
TGTGCCAGCAGCTACAGCGGGGACTCCTACAATGAGCAGTTCTTC
CASSYSGDSYNEQFF
>TRBV5-1|NA|TRBJ2-7|NA
TGCGCCAGCAGCTTGGGGGCAGTGGGCTCCTACGAGCAGTACTTC
CASSLGAVGSYEQYF
>TRBV5-1|NA|TRBJ2-7|TRBD1
TGCGCCAGCAGCGGGACAGGTGAGCACGAGCAGTACTTC
CASSGTGEHEQYF
>TRBV5-1|NA|TRBJ1-1|NA
TGCGCCAGCAGCCTCGACAGTCTATCGCTGAACACTGAAGCTTTCTTT
CASSLDSLSLNTEAFF
>TRBV6-5|NA|TRBJ2-3|TRBD2
TGTGCCAGCAGGCTAGCGGGGCAAGATGATACGCAGTATTTT
CASRLAGQDDTQYF
>TRBV7-9|NA|TRBJ2-1|TRBD1
TGTGCCAGCAGCTCGGGACAGGAGGGCAATGAGCAGTTCTTC
CASSSGQEGNEQFF
>TRBV7-8|NA|TRBJ2-2|TRBD1
TGTGCCAGCAGCTCTCGGACAGGGTTCCGGGAGCTGTTTTTT
CASSSRTGFRELFF
>TRBV27|NA|TRBJ1-3|NA
TGTGCCAGCAGTTCGGGGTACACCATATATTTT
CASSSGYTIYF
>TRBV19|once|TRBJ1-2|NA
TGTGCCAGTACCATCCAGGGAGGCATCGACTATGGCTACACCTTC
CASTIQGGIDYGYTF
>TRBV12-3/TRBV12-4|NA|TRBJ2-4|TRBD1
TGTGCCAGCAGAACCGGGACAGGGACTCTTCAGTACTTC
CASRTGTGTLQYF
>TRBV18|NA|TRBJ1-1|NA
TGTGCCAGCTCCCCTAACCCTTCCGAAGCTTTCTTT
CASSPNPSEAFF
>TRBV7-7|NA|TRBJ2-2|NA
TGTGCCAGCAGCTTACAGAGTACCGGGGAGCTGTTTTTT
CASSLQSTGELFF
>TRBV27|few|TRBJ2-1|TRBD1
TGTGCCAGCAGTTCCTTCTTATTCGGGACAGGGGATCGGAATGAGCAGTTCTTC
CASSSFLFGTGDRNEQFF
>TRBV12-3/TRBV12-4|once|TRBJ2-1|TRBD1
TGTGCCAGCAGTGGGACAGGATCCAGCGAGCAGTTCTTC
CASSGTGSSEQFF
>TRBV6-2/TRBV6-3|NA|TRBJ2-3|NA
TGTGCCAGCAGCCAGGTATCTAGCACAGATACGCAGTATTTT
CASSQVSSTDTQYF
>TRBV10-1|NA|TRBJ1-6|NA
TGCGCCAGCACTGGCATTCCCAGCTCACCCCTCCACTTT
CASTGIPSSPLHF
>TRBV5-1|NA|TRBJ2-4|TRBD1
TGCGCCAGCAGACCCCCGGGACAGGATCCTTCCAAAAACATTCAGTACTTC
CASRPPGQDPSKNIQYF
>TRBV5-1|NA|TRBJ2-1|NA
TGCGCCAGCAGCTTGGAGGTCTCCGGTGGGGAGCAGTTCTTC
CASSLEVSGGEQFF